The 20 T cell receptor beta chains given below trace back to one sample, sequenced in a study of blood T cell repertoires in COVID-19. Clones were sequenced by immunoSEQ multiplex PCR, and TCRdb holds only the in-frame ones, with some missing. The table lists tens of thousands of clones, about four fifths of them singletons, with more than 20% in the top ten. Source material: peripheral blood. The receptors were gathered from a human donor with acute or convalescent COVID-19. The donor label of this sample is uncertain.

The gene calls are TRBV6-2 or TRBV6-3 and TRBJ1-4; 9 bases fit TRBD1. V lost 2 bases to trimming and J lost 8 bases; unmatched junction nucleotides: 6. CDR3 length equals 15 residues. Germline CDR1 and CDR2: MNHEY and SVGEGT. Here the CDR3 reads CASSYRDRVEEKLFF. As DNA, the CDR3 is TGTGCCAGCAGTTACCGGGACAGGGTAGAGGAAAAACTGTTTTTT.

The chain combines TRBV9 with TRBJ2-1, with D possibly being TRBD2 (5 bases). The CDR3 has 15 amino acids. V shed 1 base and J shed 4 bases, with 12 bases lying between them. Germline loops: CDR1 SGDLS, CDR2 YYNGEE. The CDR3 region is CASSVREGTYNEQFF. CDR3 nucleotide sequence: TGTGCCAGCAGCGTAAGAGAGGGTACGTACAATGAGCAGTTCTTC.

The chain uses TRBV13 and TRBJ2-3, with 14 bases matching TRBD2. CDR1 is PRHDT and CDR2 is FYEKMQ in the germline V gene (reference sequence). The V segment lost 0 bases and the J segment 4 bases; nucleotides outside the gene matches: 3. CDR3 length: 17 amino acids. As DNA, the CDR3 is TGTGCCAGCAGCTTAGGGACTAGCGGGAGGGTAGCAGATACGCAGTATTTT. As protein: CASSLGTSGRVADTQYF. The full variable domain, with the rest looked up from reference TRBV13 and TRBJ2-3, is AAGVIQSPRHLIKEKRETATLKCYPIPRHDTVYWYQQGPGQDPQFLISFYEKMQSDKGSIPDRFSAQQFSDYHSELNMSSLELGDSALYFCASSLGTSGRVADTQYFGPGTRLTVL.

In DNA form, the CDR3 reads TGTGCCATCGGTTCGACGGGAGAGACCCAGTACTTC. Its translation is CAIGSTGETQYF. J is TRBJ2-5 and V is TRBV10-3; D is unresolved. The CDR3 extends over 12 amino acids. With 8 bases removed from V and 4 bases from J, the gap between germline ends came to 11 bases. Germline CDR1 ENHRY, CDR2 SYGVKD.

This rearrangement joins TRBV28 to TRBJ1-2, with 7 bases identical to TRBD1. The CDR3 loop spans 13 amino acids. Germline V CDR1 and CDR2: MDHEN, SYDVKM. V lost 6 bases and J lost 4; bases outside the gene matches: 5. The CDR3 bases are TGTGCCAGCAGGGACCCAGGGGGCTATGGCTACACCTTC. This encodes CASRDPGGYGYTF.

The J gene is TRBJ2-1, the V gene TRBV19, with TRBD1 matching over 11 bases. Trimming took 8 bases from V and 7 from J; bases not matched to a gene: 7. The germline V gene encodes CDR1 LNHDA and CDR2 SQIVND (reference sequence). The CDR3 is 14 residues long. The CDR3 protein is CASPRDRGKNEQFF. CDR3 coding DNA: TGTGCCAGTCCCCGGGACAGGGGGAAGAATGAGCAGTTCTTC.

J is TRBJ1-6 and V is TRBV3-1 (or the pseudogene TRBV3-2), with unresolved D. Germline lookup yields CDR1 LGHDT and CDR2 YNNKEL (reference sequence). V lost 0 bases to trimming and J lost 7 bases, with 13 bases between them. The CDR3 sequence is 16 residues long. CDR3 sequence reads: CASSQELRVRNSPLHF. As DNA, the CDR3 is TGTGCCAGCAGCCAAGAGTTGAGAGTAAGAAATTCACCCCTCCACTTT.

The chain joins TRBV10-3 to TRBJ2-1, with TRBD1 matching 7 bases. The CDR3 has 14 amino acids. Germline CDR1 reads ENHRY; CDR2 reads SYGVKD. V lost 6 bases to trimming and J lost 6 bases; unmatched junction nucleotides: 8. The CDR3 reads CAISLDRAGNEQFF. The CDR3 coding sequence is TGTGCCATCAGCTTAGACAGGGCAGGCAATGAGCAGTTCTTC.

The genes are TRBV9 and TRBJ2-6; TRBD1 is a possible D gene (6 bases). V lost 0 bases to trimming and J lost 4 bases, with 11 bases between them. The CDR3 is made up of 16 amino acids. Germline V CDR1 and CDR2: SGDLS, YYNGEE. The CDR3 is CASSVDDRFGANVLTF. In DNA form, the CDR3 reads TGTGCCAGCAGCGTAGATGACAGGTTCGGGGCCAACGTCCTGACTTTC.

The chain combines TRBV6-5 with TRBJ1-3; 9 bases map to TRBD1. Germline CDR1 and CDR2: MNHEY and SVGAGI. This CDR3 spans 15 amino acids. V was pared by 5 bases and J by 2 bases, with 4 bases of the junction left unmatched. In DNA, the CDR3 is TGTGCCAGCAGTACCCGACAGGGGGCTGGAAACACCATATATTTT. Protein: CASSTRQGAGNTIYF.

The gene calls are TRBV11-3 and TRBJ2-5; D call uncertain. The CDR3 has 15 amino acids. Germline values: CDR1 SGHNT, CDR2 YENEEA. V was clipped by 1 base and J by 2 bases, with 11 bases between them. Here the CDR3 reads CASSLGSGPQETQYF. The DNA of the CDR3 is TGTGCCAGCAGCTTAGGGTCTGGCCCGCAAGAGACCCAGTACTTC.

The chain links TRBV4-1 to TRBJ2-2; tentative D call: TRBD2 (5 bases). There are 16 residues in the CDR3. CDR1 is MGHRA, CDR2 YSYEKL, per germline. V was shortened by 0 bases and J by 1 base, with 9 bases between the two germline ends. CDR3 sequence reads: CASSQEGGRNTGELFF. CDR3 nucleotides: TGCGCCAGCAGCCAAGAAGGAGGAAGGAACACCGGGGAGCTGTTTTTT.

CDR3 nucleotide sequence: TGTGCCAGCAGATACGCGGGTCGGGGGACTGAAGCTTTCTTT. Residues: CASRYAGRGTEAFF. The chain joins TRBV6-5 to TRBJ1-1, with D possibly matching TRBD1 (5 bases). This CDR3 has 14 residues. From germline, CDR1 is MNHEY and CDR2 SVGAGI. Trimming stripped 6 bases from V and 5 bases from J, with 16 bases between.

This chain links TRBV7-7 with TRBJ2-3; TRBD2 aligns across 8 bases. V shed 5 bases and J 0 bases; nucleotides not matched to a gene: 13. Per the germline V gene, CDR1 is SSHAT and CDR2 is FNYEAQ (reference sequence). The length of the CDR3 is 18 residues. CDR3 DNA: TGTGCCAGCAGCCCCTACCATGGGGTAGCGGGAAGCACAGATACGCAGTATTTT. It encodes CASSPYHGVAGSTDTQYF.

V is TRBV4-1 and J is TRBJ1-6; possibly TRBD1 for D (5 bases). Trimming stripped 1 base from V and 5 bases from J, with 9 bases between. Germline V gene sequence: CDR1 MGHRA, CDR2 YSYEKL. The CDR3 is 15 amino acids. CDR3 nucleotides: TGCGCCAGCAGCCAAGGACAGAATGATAATTCACCCCTCCACTTT. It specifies CASSQGQNDNSPLHF.

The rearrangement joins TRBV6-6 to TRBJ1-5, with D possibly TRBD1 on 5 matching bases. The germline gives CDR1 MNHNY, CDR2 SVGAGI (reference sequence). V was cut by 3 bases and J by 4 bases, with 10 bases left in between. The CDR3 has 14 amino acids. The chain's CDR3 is CASSYQQENQPQHF. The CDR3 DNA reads TGTGCCAGCAGTTATCAACAGGAGAATCAGCCCCAGCATTTT.

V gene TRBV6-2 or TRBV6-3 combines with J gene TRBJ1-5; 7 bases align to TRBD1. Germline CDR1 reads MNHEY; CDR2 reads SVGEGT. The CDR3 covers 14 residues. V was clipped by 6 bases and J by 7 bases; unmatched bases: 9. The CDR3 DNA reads TGTGCCAGCAGCGGACAGGCCGGAAGCCAGCCCCAGCATTTT. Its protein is CASSGQAGSQPQHF.

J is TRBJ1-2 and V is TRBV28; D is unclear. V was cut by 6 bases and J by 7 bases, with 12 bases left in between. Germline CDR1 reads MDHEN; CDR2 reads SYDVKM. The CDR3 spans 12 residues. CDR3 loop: CASSPPFSGYTF. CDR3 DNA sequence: TGTGCCAGCAGCCCCCCTTTTAGTGGCTACACCTTC.

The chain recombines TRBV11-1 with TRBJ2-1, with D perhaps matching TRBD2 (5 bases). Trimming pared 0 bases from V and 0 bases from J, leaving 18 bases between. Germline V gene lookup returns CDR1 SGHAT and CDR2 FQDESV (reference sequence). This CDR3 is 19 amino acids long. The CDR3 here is CASSLASIGRGFSYNEQFF. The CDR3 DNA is TGTGCCAGCAGCTTAGCATCTATAGGACGCGGGTTCTCCTACAATGAGCAGTTCTTC.

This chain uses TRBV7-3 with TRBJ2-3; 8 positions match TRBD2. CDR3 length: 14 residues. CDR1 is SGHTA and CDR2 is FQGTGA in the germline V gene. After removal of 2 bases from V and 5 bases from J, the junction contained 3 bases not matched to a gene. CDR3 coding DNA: TGTGCCAGCAGCTTAGGACTAGCTGGAGATACGCAGTATTTT. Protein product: CASSLGLAGDTQYF.